These 22 T cell receptor beta chains came from one sample sequenced in a study of monozygotic twins with inflammatory bowel disease. TCRdb processed the 5' RACE reads again and assigns one entry to each CDR3 protein, with no DNA. Its listing shows over 200,000 distinct CDR3 sequences. Sequencing used blood. Receptors originate from a human donor with ulcerative colitis or Crohn's disease, or a healthy co-twin of an affected twin (not recorded which).

The CDR3 region is CASSGVVRSGANVLTF. The gene calls are TRBV18 and TRBJ2-6. This CDR3 is 16 amino acids long. From germline, CDR1 is KGHSH and CDR2 LQKENI.

The genes are TRBV20-1 and TRBJ1-5; TCRdb calls TRBD1, which cannot be checked without DNA. Germline loops: CDR1 DFQATT, CDR2 SNEGSKA (reference sequence). This CDR3 comprises 15 residues. The CDR3 here is CSAKLSGGLNQPQHF.

This chain links TRBV5-1 with TRBJ1-1. In germline, CDR1 is SGHRS, CDR2 YFSETQ. This CDR3 spans 13 amino acids. CDR3 protein: CASNREAGTEAFF.

The V gene is TRBV5-5, the J gene TRBJ1-4. The V gene's germline CDR1 is SGHKS and CDR2 YYEKEE (reference sequence). The CDR3 is made up of 15 amino acids. CDR3 in amino acids: CASSPGGGTNEKLFF. The entire variable domain, with the rest obtained from reference TRBV5-5 and TRBJ1-4, is as follows: DAGVTQSPTHLIKTRGQQVTLRCSPISGHKSVSWYQQVLGQGPQFIFQYYEKEERGRGNFPDRFSARQFPNYSSELNVNALLLGDSALYLCASSPGGGTNEKLFFGSGTQLSVL.

V is TRBV6-6 and J is TRBJ1-5; checking the TCRdb D call of TRBD1 is not possible without DNA. Germline CDR1 reads MNHNY; CDR2 reads SVGAGI (reference sequence). The CDR3 is made up of 14 amino acids. The chain's CDR3 is CASSYGGSNQPQHF.

The chain combines TRBV7-9 with TRBJ1-2. CDR1 and CDR2 from the germline V gene are SEHNR and FQNEAQ (reference sequence). CDR3 length equals 16 residues. CDR3 amino acids: CASSPRRTDVNYGYTF.

CDR3 sequence reads: CSATRGGETQYF. The chain carries TRBV20-1 and TRBJ2-5; checking the TCRdb D call of TRBD2 is not possible without DNA. This CDR3 contains 12 residues. The germline CDR1 and CDR2 sequences are DFQATT and SNEGSKA (reference sequence).

The chain is built from TRBV7-2 and TRBJ2-2; TCRdb proposes TRBD2, but this gene call is untestable without DNA. This CDR3 is built from 15 residues. CDR1 is SGHTA and CDR2 is FQGNSA in the germline V gene. The CDR3 loop is CASSLGGRAPGELFF.

The chain uses TRBV18 and TRBJ1-3. CDR1 and CDR2 (germline): KGHSH, LQKENI. This CDR3 has 13 amino acids. This chain's CDR3 is CASSPVSGNTIYF.

The chain is built from TRBV5-1 and TRBJ2-7; TCRdb names TRBD1, which stays unverified in the absence of DNA. Germline CDR1 is SGHRS and CDR2 is YFSETQ. The CDR3 is made up of 15 amino acids. CDR3 protein: CASSLRGGVGYEQYF.

V gene TRBV18 combines with J gene TRBJ2-2; checking the TCRdb D call of TRBD1 is not possible without DNA. Germline V gene lookup returns CDR1 KGHSH and CDR2 LQKENI. This CDR3 has 18 residues. The CDR3 reads CASSPLLVDRSNTGELFF. The variable domain in full, with the rest retrieved from reference TRBV18 and TRBJ2-2, is NAGVMQNPRHLVRRRGQEARLRCSPMKGHSHVYWYRQLPEEGLKFMVYLQKENIIDESGMPKERFSAEFPKEGPSILRIQQVVRGDSAAYFCASSPLLVDRSNTGELFFGEGSRLTVL.

J is TRBJ1-1 and V is TRBV9; the D call from TCRdb, TRBD1, cannot be confirmed without DNA. The germline V gene encodes CDR1 SGDLS and CDR2 YYNGEE. CDR3 length equals 14 residues. CDR3 in amino acids: CASTKGTEYTEAFF.

The genes are TRBV5-1 and TRBJ2-1; there is no DNA to check the TCRdb D call of TRBD1. This CDR3 spans 15 amino acids. Germline loops: CDR1 SGHRS, CDR2 YFSETQ. The CDR3 here is CASSPPFTEGNEQFF.

The rearrangement joins TRBV6-6 to TRBJ1-5. CDR3 length: 13 residues. CDR1 and CDR2 from the germline V gene are MNHNY and SVGAGI (reference sequence). The CDR3 sequence: CASSYGSNQPQHF.

The chain combines TRBV11-2 with TRBJ1-1. Germline V gives CDR1 SGHAT, CDR2 FQNNGV. This CDR3 contains 16 residues. The CDR3 protein is CASSPVAGKINTEAFF. Full variable domain (remainder filled in from reference TRBV11-2 and TRBJ1-1): EAGVAQSPRYKIIEKRQSVAFWCNPISGHATLYWYQQILGQGPKLLIQFQNNGVVDDSQLPKDRFSAERLKGVDSTLKIQPAKLEDSAVYLCASSPVAGKINTEAFFGQGTRLTVV.

J is TRBJ1-2 and V is TRBV5-1. The CDR3 is made up of 13 amino acids. The V gene's germline CDR1 is SGHRS and CDR2 YFSETQ. This chain's CDR3 is CASSEGFSYGYTF. Variable domain in full (rest from reference TRBV5-1 and TRBJ1-2): KAGVTQTPRYLIKTRGQQVTLSCSPISGHRSVSWYQQTPGQGLQFLFEYFSETQRNKGNFPGRFSGRQFSNSRSEMNVSTLELGDSALYLCASSEGFSYGYTFGSGTRLTVV.

The CDR3: CASSYEGKNEKLFF. The genes are TRBV7-9 and TRBJ1-4. The CDR3 runs to 14 residues. The germline V gene encodes CDR1 SEHNR and CDR2 FQNEAQ (reference sequence).

The chain recombines TRBV12-3 or TRBV12-4 with TRBJ2-2. This CDR3 region has 11 residues. CDR3 sequence reads: CASSFGGELFF.

The V and J genes are TRBV18 and TRBJ2-7; lacking DNA, the TRBD1 call made by TCRdb goes unchecked. The CDR3 covers 14 residues. The V gene's germline CDR1 is KGHSH and CDR2 LQKENI. The CDR3: CASSPSRQASEQYF.

This rearrangement joins TRBV2 to TRBJ1-2. The CDR3 spans 15 residues. Germline V gene lookup returns CDR1 SNHLY and CDR2 FYNNEI. The CDR3 sequence is CASSGGATGYYGYTF.

Here the CDR3 reads CASPWGGEQFF. This chain connects TRBV2 to TRBJ2-1; lacking DNA, the TRBD1 call made by TCRdb goes unchecked. The CDR3 length is 11 residues. Germline V lookup: CDR1 SNHLY, CDR2 FYNNEI.

The gene calls are TRBV7-3 and TRBJ2-1; TCRdb outputs TRBD2, but without DNA this stays unchecked. Germline-derived CDR1 and CDR2 are SGHTA and FQGTGA. The CDR3 loop spans 19 amino acids. The CDR3 protein is CASSSYPGSGQSSYNEQFF. Based on the CDR3 plus reference TRBV7-3 and TRBJ2-1, the full variable domain is GAGVSQTPSNKVTEKGKYVELRCDPISGHTALYWYRQSLGQGPEFLIYFQGTGAADDSGLPNDRFFAVRPEGSVSTLKIQRTERGDSAVYLCASSSYPGSGQSSYNEQFFGPGTRLTVL.